This T cell receptor beta chain was sequenced during a study of blood T cell repertoires in COVID-19. This table comes from immunoSEQ multiplex PCR, and its TCRdb copy is limited to in-frame clones, with some not included. The sample carries around 200,000 clones, approximately 90% recorded once. The V gene's germline CDR1 is SGHTA and CDR2 FQGNSA. The trim removed 4 bases at V and 3 bases at J, leaving 11 bases unmatched. The CDR3 has 16 amino acids. The receptor was derived from a man aged 30-40 years who had recovered from COVID-19. What was sequenced was PBMCs or T cells enriched from blood (not recorded which). This chain connects TRBV7-2 to TRBJ2-5; 7 nucleotides agree with TRBD1. The CDR3 sequence is CASSSTGQTAKETQYF. CDR3 bases: TGTGCCAGCAGCTCAACGGGACAGACAGCGAAAGAGACCCAGTACTTC.